The following is a TCR beta chain sequence with its context. The antigen it binds to is not known. Base qualities are not at hand, and no much larger clone is one base apart. This sample is part of a study of PD-1 blockade in classical Hodgkin lymphoma (dated by TCRdb to 2020 to 2021). Regarding the study in general: Nivolumab dosing was 3 mg/kg intravenously every 2 weeks, continuing until either disease progression or unacceptable toxicity. The study used CyTOF and TCR beta sequencing to define a peripheral blood immune signature of response to PD-1 blockade in classical Hodgkin lymphoma.

The Qiagen DNeasy kit was used to extract genomic DNA from unsorted PBMCs and from the negatively selected CD4+ and CD8+ fractions. TCR beta CDR3 regions were amplified by immunoSEQ multiplex PCR using primers annealing to V and J segments. Amplification bias was minimized using a synthetic immune receptor repertoire, and residual bias was removed computationally after sequencing. The authors processed their data as follows. Repertoire diversity was quantified as the Shannon entropy index using custom Python scripts. Unsorted, CD4+ and CD8+ repertoires were examined separately, except in combined analyses, for which CD4+ and CD8+ sequences were merged in silico. A clone was considered expanded if an increase in frequency of at least 2-fold after treatment relative to C1D1 was found, and a pseudocount of 0.5 was applied to clones undetected at baseline. Singleton clones were defined as clones with 0 or 1 copy at C1D1, and non-singleton clones were defined as clones with 2 or more copies. Clones expanded in unsorted samples were labelled as CD4+, CD8+ or unknown by matching protein sequences in sorted samples from the same patient. Wilcoxon tests on paired samples were used to test diversity changes from C1D1 to C4D1. In its TCRdb copy, this immuneACCESS table keeps in-frame sequences only and misses some clones. Where compared with another copy, unresolved V genes explain less than half of these, and the others have no known cause. The D gene and trimming were derived from the DNA, and the V and J assignments and clone size from that table. For this sample there are some 93,000 clones; roughly 92% appear just once. Of the sample, over 2.5% is held by the ten largest clones.

In light of the paper, this sample's time point label describes: cycle 1 day 1 (C1D1), immediately before nivolumab initiation. Every trial patient had relapsed following autologous stem cell transplantation, and prior brentuximab vedotin exposure was what differed among cohorts A, B and C. The trial cohort was composed of approximately 60 patients with relapsed/refractory classical Hodgkin lymphoma, for whom complete response, partial response or progressive disease was recorded as best overall response. In the multi-cohort phase II CheckMate 205 trial, trial patients received single-agent nivolumab. An independent review committee assessed best overall response by applying the 2007 International Working Group response criteria. Trial PBMCs were collected immediately before nivolumab initiation (C1D1) and during therapy at cycle 2 day 1 and cycle 4 day 1. After peripheral blood was drawn into 8 mL Vacutainer Cell Preparation Tubes, PBMCs were isolated by centrifugation and then cryopreserved.

General findings and caveats noted by the study authors: Lower diversity was observed in patients in whom nivolumab was started less than 1 year after ASCT, and these patients were excluded from later analyses so that confounding by immune reconstitution would be avoided. Newly diagnosed patients were reported to have lower baseline TCR diversity than healthy donors, and relapsed/refractory patients were reported to have lower baseline TCR diversity still. By C4D1, a significant rise was seen in CD4+ TCR diversity but not in CD8+ TCR diversity (p=0.0027 vs p=0.16), and the rise was most apparent among complete responders (p=0.02). The study covered only a single clinical trial cohort, and the causes of the repertoire differences, possibly disease activity or prior therapy, were still not defined. Trial patients with a complete response had baseline diversity similar to that of newly diagnosed patients, while partial responders and progressors had significantly lower diversity.

From the cysteine through the phenylalanine, the CDR3 covers 16 amino acids. The entry retains the CDR3 DNA only, 48 bases that are in frame from base 1. CDR1 SGHAT and CDR2 FQNNGV were looked up in the germline V gene. At the junction V is shortened by 1 base and J by 0 bases, with 11 bases in between. Here the chain combines TRBV11-2 and TRBJ2-3; TRBD2 is possibly the D segment (6 matching bases). The clonotype was recovered from a human donor with classical Hodgkin lymphoma. The sequencing used peripheral blood mononuclear cells (PBMCs), collected at baseline. The CDR3 loop reads CASSLAVGLSTDTQYF. The DNA is TGTGCCAGCAGCTTAGCGGTGGGACTTAGCACAGATACGCAGTATTTT.